These 26 T cell receptor beta chains share one sample of origin, sequenced in a study of shared clonotypes between healthy human individuals. Profiling relied on immunoSEQ multiplex PCR, and the TCRdb table lists in-frame clones only, not all of them. The data show a few million clones, with approximately 92% seen just once and 0.14% held by the top ten. The sequenced sample consisted of naive CD4+ T cells sorted from blood. Documented subset: CD45RA+ positively selected. The receptor source for this set is a man younger than 35 in good health.

The rearrangement joins TRBV18 to TRBJ2-2; TRBD1 aligns across 7 bases. V was pared by 1 base and J by 7 bases, with 3 bases of the junction left unmatched. Germline V CDR1 and CDR2: KGHSH, LQKENI. The CDR3 totals 14 residues. CDR3 coding DNA: TGTGCCAGCTCACCACAGGGGGCTGGCGGGGAGCTGTTTTTT. Residues: CASSPQGAGGELFF.

The genes are TRBV5-4 and TRBJ2-3; the match to TRBD2 covers 8 bases. Germline values: CDR1 SGHNT, CDR2 YYREEE (reference sequence). This CDR3 has 13 residues. V trimming: 1 base; J trimming: 6 bases; junction bases outside the gene matches: 1. CDR3 sequence: CASSLPGGDTQYF. The CDR3 nucleotides read TGTGCCAGCAGCTTGCCGGGAGGGGATACGCAGTATTTT.

The chain links TRBV6-1 to TRBJ2-7; a weak D match, TRBD1 (5 bases). This CDR3 comprises 14 residues. Germline CDR1 MNHNS, CDR2 SASEGT. V was cut by 3 bases and J by 3 bases, with 12 bases left in between. DNA of the CDR3: TGTGCCAGCAGTGAGGGGCCCAGAGGCTACGAGCAGTACTTC. Amino acid sequence: CASSEGPRGYEQYF.

The rearrangement uses TRBV2 and TRBJ2-5; D ambiguous. The CDR3 contains 17 residues. The germline V gene encodes CDR1 SNHLY and CDR2 FYNNEI. V shed 4 bases and J shed 1 base, with 19 bases lying between them. This CDR3 reads CASSGGGSPNFQETQYF. The CDR3 coding sequence is TGTGCCAGCAGTGGGGGTGGGTCCCCAAACTTCCAAGAGACCCAGTACTTC.

J is TRBJ1-2 and V is TRBV6-1; TRBD1 matches 9 bases. Germline lookup yields CDR1 MNHNS and CDR2 SASEGT. The CDR3 totals 14 residues. With V trimmed by 7 bases and J by 7 bases, 10 bases remained unmatched. This chain's CDR3 is CASTEGTGKGGYTF. The DNA for the CDR3 is TGTGCCAGCACCGAGGGGACAGGGAAAGGTGGCTACACCTTC.

DNA for the CDR3: TGTGCCAGCAGTGGTGGGAACGAGCAGTACTTC. Translating gives CASSGGNEQYF. The chain is built from TRBV6-4 and TRBJ2-7; D uncertain. This CDR3 spans 11 amino acids. Trimming pared 4 bases from V and 5 bases from J, leaving 6 bases between. From germline, CDR1 is MRHNA and CDR2 SNTAGT.

The chain combines TRBV29-1 with TRBJ2-3; no clear D. The CDR3 is 11 amino acids. The germline gives CDR1 SQVTM, CDR2 ANQGSEA. Trimming took off 4 bases at V and 6 bases at J, with 8 bases between the two ends. DNA for the CDR3: TGCAGCGTTGTGGGTGCGGATACGCAGTATTTT. This sequence encodes CSVVGADTQYF.

The chain carries TRBV5-6 and TRBJ2-5, with no clear D. TRBJ2-7 explains the end of the DNA better; the J call may be wrong. Germline CDR1 is SGHDT and CDR2 is YYEEEE. The length of the CDR3 is 13 residues. CDR3 region: CASSLIADYEQYF. The CDR3 region has the DNA TGTGCCAGCAGCTTGATTGCGGACTACGAGCAGTACTTC.

The chain uses TRBV27 and TRBJ2-7; 7 bases line up with TRBD1. Germline assignment: CDR1 MNHEY and CDR2 SMNVEV (reference sequence). This CDR3 has 15 residues. Unmatched junction bases numbered 15, after V lost 7 bases and J lost 6 bases. CDR3 bases: TGTGCCAGCACTCCCGCCCGGGACAGACCCCTCGAGCAGTACTTC. It encodes CASTPARDRPLEQYF.

The J gene is TRBJ2-3, the V gene TRBV5-1, with a weak D call TRBD1 (6 bases). The V end lost 0 bases, the J end lost 1 base, and 12 bases lay between the germline ends. This CDR3 spans 16 amino acids. The germline V gene has CDR1 SGHRS and CDR2 YFSETQ. Written as DNA, the CDR3 is TGCGCCAGCAGCTTGGAGCCAGGGGATGGCACAGATACGCAGTATTTT. Its translation: CASSLEPGDGTDTQYF.

The V gene is TRBV6-5, the J gene TRBJ1-2; D might be TRBD1 (5 bases). CDR3 size: 15 residues. Between the trimmed V and J ends, which lost 8 bases and 8 bases, there was a span of 24 bases. Germline V CDR1 and CDR2: MNHEY, SVGAGI. The CDR3 here is CASQPLGTGEVGYTF. In DNA form, the CDR3 reads TGTGCCAGCCAGCCTTTAGGGACGGGGGAAGTCGGCTACACCTTC.

The gene calls are TRBV28 and TRBJ1-5; D is uncertain. The CDR3 sequence is 13 residues long. CDR1 is MDHEN and CDR2 is SYDVKM in the germline V gene. V shed 4 bases and J shed 6 bases, with 10 bases lying between them. The CDR3 protein is CASSSGPAQPQHF. CDR3 in DNA: TGTGCCAGCAGTTCCGGCCCCGCTCAGCCCCAGCATTTT.

The V and J genes are TRBV6-5 and TRBJ1-1, with 8 bases identical to TRBD1. Germline CDR1 and CDR2: MNHEY and SVGAGI. The CDR3 runs to 12 residues. V trimming: 4 bases; J trimming: 10 bases; junction bases outside the gene matches: 5. This CDR3 reads CASSSADRAAFF. The DNA for the CDR3 is TGTGCCAGCAGTTCCGCGGACAGGGCAGCTTTCTTT.

V usage is TRBV25-1 and J usage is TRBJ2-1; no clear D. The CDR3 spans 17 residues. V was pared by 2 bases and J by 0 bases, with 14 bases between. Germline CDR1 MGHDK, CDR2 SYGVNS. The CDR3 spells CASSEARKAGSYNEQFF. The CDR3 coding sequence is TGTGCCAGCAGTGAAGCCCGCAAGGCCGGCTCCTACAATGAGCAGTTCTTC.

The V call is TRBV9, the J call TRBJ2-1, with TRBD1 matching over 10 bases. J gave up 10 bases and V 0 bases, and 1 base lay outside the gene matches. This CDR3 has 13 amino acids. Germline V CDR1 and CDR2: SGDLS, YYNGEE. Written as DNA, the CDR3 is TGTGCCAGCAGCGTAGTGGGACAGGGGGAGCAGTTCTTC. As protein: CASSVVGQGEQFF.

This chain uses TRBV5-1 with TRBJ2-3; TRBD2 aligns across 11 bases. V lost 1 base, J lost 4 bases, and 5 bases stayed unmatched. CDR1 is SGHRS, CDR2 YFSETQ, per germline. The CDR3 totals 16 residues. This CDR3 is CASSLSTSGNADTQYF. The CDR3 DNA is TGCGCCAGCAGCTTGTCGACTAGCGGGAACGCAGATACGCAGTATTTT.

This sequence joins TRBV5-1 and TRBJ1-6, with 7 nucleotides matching TRBD1. The CDR3 runs to 18 residues. Germline lookup yields CDR1 SGHRS and CDR2 YFSETQ. J gave up 0 bases and V 4 bases, and 10 bases lay outside the gene matches. The CDR3 DNA reads TGCGCCAGCAGCCTGGGACAGTCCTTACCCTCCTATAATTCACCCCTCCACTTT. It translates to CASSLGQSLPSYNSPLHF.

The J gene is TRBJ2-5, the V gene TRBV14, with 9 bases that match TRBD1. Per the germline V gene, CDR1 is SGHDN and CDR2 is FVKESK. J was trimmed by 4 bases and V by 4 bases; bases with no gene match: 13. The CDR3 is 17 residues long. The chain's CDR3 is CASSLIGDRDGLETQYF. The CDR3 nucleotides read TGTGCCAGCAGCCTCATCGGGGACAGGGACGGATTAGAGACCCAGTACTTC.

The rearrangement links TRBV7-8 to TRBJ2-1; D gene unclear. The CDR3 length is 16 residues. CDR1 and CDR2 from the germline V gene are SGHVS and FQNEAQ. Trimming cost V 2 bases and J 5 bases, with 16 bases left between them. The CDR3 nucleotides are TGTGCCAGCAGCTTACGAGAGGCCATCACCCACAATGAGCAGTTCTTC. It encodes CASSLREAITHNEQFF.

This chain connects TRBV5-1 to TRBJ1-6, with D unresolved. With 0 bases removed from V and 10 bases from J, the gap between germline ends came to 17 bases. Germline lookup yields CDR1 SGHRS and CDR2 YFSETQ. The CDR3 covers 16 residues. The CDR3 reads CASSLAAEGIGSPLHF. The CDR3 DNA reads as TGCGCCAGCAGCTTGGCCGCGGAGGGCATAGGCTCACCCCTCCACTTT.

This clone has just one count. The chain couples TRBV5-4 to TRBJ2-2; 9 bases agree with TRBD2. The CDR3 spans 15 residues. Germline assignment: CDR1 SGHNT and CDR2 YYREEE (reference sequence). Losses at the gene ends were 7 bases for V and 0 bases for J; bases not matched to a gene: 4. This CDR3 reads CASAGGLPNTGELFF. The CDR3 nucleotides are TGTGCCAGCGCGGGGGGGCTTCCGAACACCGGGGAGCTGTTTTTT.

This clone was recorded once. This sequence joins TRBV4-3 and TRBJ2-2, with unresolved D. CDR3 length: 15 amino acids. CDR1 and CDR2 from the germline V gene are LGHNA and YSLEER. The V and J ends lost 5 bases and 3 bases respectively, with 13 bases between them. The CDR3 coding sequence is TGCGCCAGCAGCTCAGGCCCTTCTTACACCGGGGAGCTGTTTTTT. The encoded protein is CASSSGPSYTGELFF.

The chain carries TRBV6-1 and TRBJ1-2, with D perhaps matching TRBD1 (6 bases). The length of the CDR3 is 12 residues. Germline CDR1 MNHNS, CDR2 SASEGT. CDR3 sequence: CALGQGKGGYTF. The CDR3 coding sequence is TGTGCTCTTGGGCAGGGGAAGGGTGGCTACACCTTC.

This chain connects TRBV5-1 to TRBJ1-4, with TRBD1 identical over 11 bases. Germline V CDR1 and CDR2: SGHRS, YFSETQ. This CDR3 spans 18 amino acids. The V and J ends lost 4 bases and 8 bases, in that order; junction bases with no gene match: 16. CDR3 coding DNA: TGCGCCAGCAGCCCGGCCCCGGGAAGGACAGGGGGCGAAGAAAAACTGTTTTTT. It encodes CASSPAPGRTGGEEKLFF.

V usage is TRBV11-3 and J usage is TRBJ1-3; D might be TRBD1 (6 bases). Germline V lookup: CDR1 SGHNT, CDR2 YENEEA. The CDR3 is 13 amino acids. V was shortened by 5 bases and J by 10 bases, with 15 bases between the two germline ends. The CDR3 nucleotides read TGTGCCAGCAGCGGGGGGCCGAAACAGACCATATATTTT. Translation: CASSGGPKQTIYF.

The rearrangement links TRBV18 to TRBJ1-1; TRBD1 aligns across 7 bases. With V trimmed by 1 base and J by 4 bases, 6 bases remained unmatched. The CDR3 length is 15 residues. CDR1 and CDR2 from the germline V gene are KGHSH and LQKENI. In DNA form, the CDR3 reads TGTGCCAGCTCACCACAGGGGGCTTTCCTCACTGAAGCTTTCTTT. Protein: CASSPQGAFLTEAFF.